Shown below are 21 T cell receptor beta chains from a single sample sequenced in a study of T-cell memory formation after mild COVID-19. MiXCR, applied by TCRdb to the 5' RACE reads, yields one record per CDR3 protein. The sample records some 180,000 distinct CDR3 sequences, approximately 17% being singletons. The material sequenced was PBMCs or a T cell subset sorted from them (not recorded which). Receptors were obtained from a young man who had mild COVID-19 (a few samples of this study predate the infection). Cell type and time point are not known.

In its sample, this clonotype was seen a few times. The chain has TRBV11-2 and TRBJ2-3, with D perhaps being TRBD1 or TRBD2 (5 bases each). CDR1 is SGHAT and CDR2 is FQNNGV in the germline V gene. V shed 3 bases and J shed 7 bases, with 8 bases lying between them. The CDR3 sequence is 12 residues long. Written as DNA, the CDR3 is TGTGCCAGCAGCTTCCCGGGGCATACGCAGTATTTT. Protein sequence: CASSFPGHTQYF.

V gene TRBV5-1 combines with J gene TRBJ1-1; D not resolved. Germline CDR1 SGHRS, CDR2 YFSETQ. The CDR3 has 13 residues. Trimming cost V 4 bases and J 4 bases, with 11 bases left between them. Here the CDR3 reads CASSTSGSTEAFF. CDR3 DNA sequence: TGCGCCAGCAGCACCTCAGGATCCACTGAAGCTTTCTTT.

Worth noting for this clonotype: The germline gene is not matched at one end of the junction; a read error may be the cause. This sequence joins TRBV5-1 and TRBJ2-2; the D gene could be TRBD1 or TRBD2 (7 bases each). CDR3 length: 14 residues. CDR1 and CDR2 (germline): SGHRS, YFSETQ. CDR3 coding DNA: TGCGCCAGCAGCCGTGACAGGGAGGGCGGGGAGCTGATTTTT. This translates into CASSRDREGGELIF.

The rearrangement joins TRBV28 to TRBJ2-3; 9 positions match TRBD2. This CDR3 has 16 residues. Trimming at V came to 0 bases and at J to 4 bases, leaving 5 bases not matched to a gene. Germline V CDR1 and CDR2: MDHEN, SYDVKM. The CDR3: CASSLWAGGESDTQYF. The CDR3 nucleotides are TGTGCCAGCAGTTTATGGGCGGGGGGGGAATCAGATACGCAGTATTTT.

This clonotype appeared a few times. The chain links TRBV7-2 to TRBJ1-5; 7 bases fit TRBD1. This CDR3 has 17 residues. Germline trimming cut 5 bases from V and 3 bases from J; bases unmatched to any gene: 13. From germline, CDR1 is SGHTA and CDR2 FQGNSA. The CDR3 reads CASSAKGGQTYNQPQHF. CDR3 in DNA: TGTGCCAGCAGCGCCAAAGGGGGACAGACATACAATCAGCCCCAGCATTTT.

This clonotype has a handful of counts. The chain couples TRBV29-1 to TRBJ1-4; D may be TRBD1 (6 bases). The CDR3 spans 12 residues. Looked up from germline, CDR1 is SQVTM and CDR2 is ANQGSEA. V dropped 5 bases and J dropped 5 bases, with 9 bases sitting between them. CDR3 sequence (DNA): TGCAGCGTTCGAGGGGGAAATGAAAAACTGTTTTTT. Its translation is CSVRGGNEKLFF.

This clonotype came up a few times. The chain combines TRBV6-5 with TRBJ2-7; the match to TRBD1 covers 8 bases. Germline lookup yields CDR1 MNHEY and CDR2 SVGAGI. This CDR3 is 15 amino acids long. The J segment lost 6 bases and the V segment lost 4 bases, leaving 11 bases of the junction unmatched. The CDR3 reads CASSFRATGGGEQYV. CDR3 bases: TGTGCCAGCAGTTTCCGAGCTACAGGGGGTGGCGAGCAGTACGTC.

The chain has TRBV4-3 and TRBJ2-3; D unresolved. This CDR3 spans 13 amino acids. Trimming took off 4 bases at V and 5 bases at J, with 10 bases between the two ends. Germline lookup yields CDR1 LGHNA and CDR2 YSLEER. CDR3 DNA: TGCGCCAGCAGCCCCGCATTAGGAGATACGCAGTATTTT. It yields the protein CASSPALGDTQYF.

This chain joins TRBV19 and TRBJ2-1; perhaps D is TRBD1 or TRBD2 (5 bases each). The germline V and J ends were trimmed by 6 bases and 0 bases, with 12 bases remaining between them. There are 15 residues in the CDR3. Germline CDR1 LNHDA, CDR2 SQIVND (reference sequence). The CDR3, as DNA: TGTGCCAGTAGGGCCGGGACCAGCTCCTACAATGAGCAGTTCTTC. It specifies CASRAGTSSYNEQFF.

This clonotype came up a few times. The V call is TRBV27, the J call TRBJ2-3; the D is unclear. Trimming removed 5 bases from V and 8 bases from J, with 8 bases in between. Germline V gene lookup returns CDR1 MNHEY and CDR2 SMNVEV (reference sequence). The CDR3 loop spans 11 amino acids. The CDR3 spells CASSNLGTQYF. The CDR3 DNA follows: TGTGCCAGCAGTAACTTGGGTACGCAGTATTTT.

The chain is built from TRBV19 and TRBJ2-6; TRBD1 aligns across 8 bases. The CDR3 loop spans 12 amino acids. Germline V gives CDR1 LNHDA, CDR2 SQIVND (reference sequence). DNA of the CDR3: TGTGGGACAGGGACGTCGGCCAACGTCCTGACTTTC. Its protein is CGTGTSANVLTF.

This chain connects TRBV5-8 to TRBJ1-4, with 7 bases that match TRBD1. V lost 3 bases, J lost 5 bases, and 7 bases stayed unmatched. This CDR3 is built from 15 residues. Germline V lookup: CDR1 SGHTS, CDR2 YDEGEE. CDR3 residues: CASSSWTGSNEKLFF. The DNA for the CDR3 is TGTGCCAGCAGCTCCTGGACAGGATCAAATGAAAAACTGTTTTTT.

In this sample, this clonotype turned up once. The CDR3 here is CASSTGGSSYNEQFF. The DNA for the CDR3 is TGCGCCAGCAGCACCGGGGGAAGCTCCTACAATGAGCAGTTCTTC. V gene TRBV5-1 combines with J gene TRBJ2-1; possibly TRBD2 for D (6 bases). Germline CDR1 is SGHRS and CDR2 is YFSETQ. The CDR3 is 15 amino acids. V lost 4 bases, J lost 0 bases, and 11 bases lay in between.

This clonotype was seen a handful of times. The gene calls are TRBV9 and TRBJ2-7; D tentatively reads TRBD1 or TRBD2 (5 bases each). The CDR3 is 13 residues long. V dropped 0 bases and J dropped 5 bases, with 9 bases sitting between them. Germline CDR1 is SGDLS and CDR2 is YYNGEE. CDR3 in amino acids: CASSVGPGHEQYF. CDR3 coding DNA: TGTGCCAGCAGCGTAGGACCGGGGCACGAGCAGTACTTC.

This chain joins TRBV5-1 and TRBJ1-5, with 7 nucleotides matching TRBD1. With 4 bases clipped from V and 2 bases from J, the junction kept 6 bases outside the gene matches. In germline, CDR1 is SGHRS, CDR2 YFSETQ. The CDR3 loop spans 15 amino acids. The DNA for the CDR3 is TGCGCCAGCAGCATTACAGGGGCAGGCAATCAGCCCCAGCATTTT. It specifies CASSITGAGNQPQHF.

This clonotype was detected only a few times. The J gene is TRBJ1-2, the V gene TRBV20-1, with D possibly being TRBD1 (5 bases). V gave up 4 bases and J gave up 5 bases, with 11 bases separating them. This CDR3 is 12 amino acids long. Germline CDR1 and CDR2: DFQATT and SNEGSKA (reference sequence). The CDR3 nucleotides read TGCAGTGCTATTCGGTGGGGGTATGGCTACACCTTC. This gives the protein CSAIRWGYGYTF.

This clonotype was counted only a few times. This chain links TRBV7-2 with TRBJ2-3, with D perhaps given as TRBD1 or TRBD2 (7 bases each). V was clipped by 8 bases and J by 4 bases, with 19 bases between them. Germline lookup yields CDR1 SGHTA and CDR2 FQGNSA. The CDR3 extends over 15 amino acids. CDR3 in DNA: TGTGCCAGCGGACCCCGGGGGAGGGGGCCAGATACGCAGTATTTT. Residues: CASGPRGRGPDTQYF.

The table lists this clonotype with a few counts. The chain links TRBV5-5 to TRBJ2-2; D not certain. V was shortened by 2 bases and J by 3 bases, with 8 bases between the two germline ends. Germline V gene lookup returns CDR1 SGHKS and CDR2 YYEKEE (reference sequence). CDR3 length equals 14 residues. The CDR3 here is CASSFPVYTGELFF. CDR3 in DNA: TGTGCCAGCAGCTTTCCGGTTTACACCGGGGAGCTGTTTTTT.

This sequence joins TRBV18 and TRBJ2-5, with D possibly matching TRBD2 (6 bases). Trimming pared 2 bases from V and 5 bases from J, leaving 9 bases between. The CDR3 has 13 amino acids. CDR1 is KGHSH and CDR2 is LQKENI in the germline V gene. The DNA of the CDR3 is TGTGCCAGCTCACCAGCGGGGAGCGAGACCCAGTACTTC. It is translated as CASSPAGSETQYF.

In this sample, this clonotype turned up a few times. V usage is TRBV18 and J usage is TRBJ1-1; no firm D call. The V end was cut by 0 bases, the J end by 3 bases, with 11 bases between. The CDR3 has 15 residues. Germline V gene data show CDR1 as KGHSH and CDR2 as LQKENI. This CDR3 reads CASSPPSEGDTEAFF. Here the CDR3 DNA reads TGTGCCAGCTCACCACCCTCGGAGGGTGACACTGAAGCTTTCTTT.

The gene calls are TRBV7-2 and TRBJ2-7, with 13 positions matching TRBD2. The CDR3 consists of 16 residues. With 1 base clipped from V and 7 bases from J, the junction kept 7 bases outside the gene matches. Per the germline V gene, CDR1 is SGHTA and CDR2 is FQGNSA. The CDR3 sequence is CASSLDGTSGAREQYV. The CDR3 bases are TGTGCCAGCAGCTTAGACGGGACTAGCGGGGCAAGAGAGCAGTACGTC.